Shown below are 10 T cell receptor beta chains from a single sample sequenced in a study of early T cells in non-severe SARS-CoV-2 infection (dated by TCRdb to about 2021). Library preparation employed 5' RACE. The sequencer was a NextSeq 500. TCRdb applied fastp at Q25 and MiXCR to the public reads, then kept only in-frame beta chains. For every CDR3 protein sequence, its rows merge into one entry that carries the most common genes and DNA. Within this sample are about 55,000 distinct CDR3 sequences, with more than 6.5% of them counted one time only. The ten largest make up approximately 5.5% of the sample. Sample: whole blood, taken at baseline. The source is an adult who was a healthcare worker with PCR-confirmed SARS-CoV-2 infection or an uninfected control (not recorded which).

The chain recombines TRBV5-1 with TRBJ1-2; 8 positions match TRBD1. CDR1 and CDR2 from the germline V gene are SGHRS and YFSETQ. The CDR3 is made up of 14 amino acids. V trimming: 3 bases; J trimming: 3 bases; junction bases outside the gene matches: 4. The CDR3 loop is CASSSQGADYGYTF. The CDR3 DNA reads as TGCGCCAGCAGCTCTCAGGGGGCGGACTATGGCTACACCTTC. Using reference TRBV5-1 and TRBJ1-2 for the parts outside the CDR3, the full variable domain is KAGVTQTPRYLIKTRGQQVTLSCSPISGHRSVSWYQQTPGQGLQFLFEYFSETQRNKGNFPGRFSGRQFSNSRSEMNVSTLELGDSALYLCASSSQGADYGYTFGSGTRLTVV.

This clonotype was seen only a few times. The V call is TRBV19, the J call TRBJ2-2; the D is unclear. Germline V gene lookup returns CDR1 LNHDA and CDR2 SQIVND (reference sequence). Trimming cost V 5 bases and J 6 bases, with 7 bases left between them. The CDR3 extends over 12 amino acids. CDR3 amino acids: CASSPEAGELFF. In DNA, the CDR3 is TGTGCCAGTAGTCCAGAGGCCGGGGAGCTGTTTTTT.

This clonotype was detected once. This chain uses TRBV28 with TRBJ2-3, with 7 bases that match TRBD2. Trimming cost V 3 bases and J 0 bases; bases outside gene matches: 6. The CDR3 is made up of 16 amino acids. In germline, CDR1 is MDHEN, CDR2 SYDVKM. The CDR3 DNA is TGTGCCAGCAGTTTGGGGGGGATTACAAGCACAGATACGCAGTATTTT. Protein sequence: CASSLGGITSTDTQYF.

This clonotype was picked up many times. The CDR3 DNA is TGCGCCAGCAGCCAAGACGCGGGACCGATTTTTATACGCGAGCAGTACTTC. Translating it yields CASSQDAGPIFIREQYF. The chain has TRBV4-3 and TRBJ2-7, with D maybe TRBD2 (6 bases). The CDR3 extends over 17 amino acids. Germline V CDR1 and CDR2: LGHNA, YSLEER. Trimming cost V 0 bases and J 6 bases, with 21 bases left between them.

The V and J genes are TRBV25-1 and TRBJ1-6; D not resolved. Trimming cost V 4 bases and J 10 bases, with 17 bases left between them. The germline V gene has CDR1 MGHDK and CDR2 SYGVNS. CDR3 length: 15 residues. In DNA form, the CDR3 reads TGTGCCAGCAGTGCTCCCGGGTCGTTTAACTCACCCCTCCACTTT. This encodes CASSAPGSFNSPLHF. The full variable domain, completed using reference TRBV25-1 and TRBJ1-6, is EADIYQTPRYLVIGTGKKITLECSQTMGHDKMYWYQQDPGMELHLIHYSYGVNSTEKGDLSSESTVSRIRTEHFPLTLESARPSHTSQYLCASSAPGSFNSPLHFGNGTRLTVT.

There are many counts of this clonotype. The chain combines TRBV12-3 or TRBV12-4 with TRBJ2-1, with D perhaps being TRBD1 or TRBD2 (5 bases each). The V gene lost 2 bases and the J gene lost 5 bases, with 13 bases spanning the gap. The CDR3 extends over 15 amino acids. In DNA form, the CDR3 reads TGTGCCAGCAGTTTATTTGGGACCTCAGACAATGAGCAGTTCTTC. This gives the protein CASSLFGTSDNEQFF.

In this sample, this clonotype turned up many times. The rearrangement uses TRBV3-1 and TRBJ1-5; 7 bases match TRBD1. Per germline, CDR1 LGHDT and CDR2 YNNKEL (reference sequence). V was pared by 5 bases and J by 1 base, with 17 bases of the junction left unmatched. The CDR3 is 19 residues long. The CDR3 reads CASSKRTGHIRLSNQPQHF. The CDR3 region has the DNA TGTGCCAGCAGCAAGCGGACAGGTCATATTCGGCTGAGCAATCAGCCCCAGCATTTT.

This clonotype was seen many times. This chain joins TRBV5-1 and TRBJ1-1; possible D gene TRBD1, 5 bases. Germline loops: CDR1 SGHRS, CDR2 YFSETQ. The CDR3 is 14 residues long. V was shortened by 4 bases and J by 10 bases, with 20 bases between the two germline ends. The CDR3 DNA is TGCGCCAGCAGCCCGGAATTGTCCAGGGCAGCAGCTTTCTTT. Its protein product is CASSPELSRAAAFF.

This clonotype came up a few times. The rearrangement joins TRBV7-2 to TRBJ2-3, with 8 bases aligning to TRBD1. The CDR3 covers 15 residues. V lost 2 bases to trimming and J lost 6 bases; unmatched junction nucleotides: 7. CDR1 and CDR2 (germline): SGHTA, FQGNSA. Here the CDR3 reads CASSLIAGGGDTQYF. The CDR3 DNA reads as TGTGCCAGCAGCTTAATCGCAGGGGGCGGTGATACGCAGTATTTT.

This clonotype was counted between two and nine times. This sequence joins TRBV20-1 and TRBJ1-1; TRBD1 aligns across 11 bases. J gave up 6 bases and V 4 bases, and 7 bases lay outside the gene matches. The CDR3 sequence is 14 residues long. CDR1 is DFQATT and CDR2 is SNEGSKA in the germline V gene (reference sequence). This chain's CDR3 is CSAIPRDRGSEAFF. Here the CDR3 DNA reads TGCAGTGCTATCCCCCGGGACAGGGGGTCTGAAGCTTTCTTT.